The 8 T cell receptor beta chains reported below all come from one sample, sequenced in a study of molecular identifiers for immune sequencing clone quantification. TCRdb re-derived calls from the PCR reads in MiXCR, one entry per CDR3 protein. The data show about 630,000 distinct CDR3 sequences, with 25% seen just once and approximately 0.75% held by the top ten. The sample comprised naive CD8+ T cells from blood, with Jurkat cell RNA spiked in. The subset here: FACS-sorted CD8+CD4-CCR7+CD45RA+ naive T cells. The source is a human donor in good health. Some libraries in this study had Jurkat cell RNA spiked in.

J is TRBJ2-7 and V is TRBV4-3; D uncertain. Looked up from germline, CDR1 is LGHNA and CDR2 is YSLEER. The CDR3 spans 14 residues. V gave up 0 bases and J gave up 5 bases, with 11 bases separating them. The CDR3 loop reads CASSQDASSHEQYF. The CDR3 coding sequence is TGCGCCAGCAGCCAAGACGCGAGTAGCCACGAGCAGTACTTC.

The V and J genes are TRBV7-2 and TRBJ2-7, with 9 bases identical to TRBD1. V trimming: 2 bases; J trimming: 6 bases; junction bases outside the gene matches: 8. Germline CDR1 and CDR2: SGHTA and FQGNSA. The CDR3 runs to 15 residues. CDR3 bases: TGTGCCAGCAGCTTAAGGGACAGGGTCACCTTCGAGCAGTACTTC. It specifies CASSLRDRVTFEQYF.

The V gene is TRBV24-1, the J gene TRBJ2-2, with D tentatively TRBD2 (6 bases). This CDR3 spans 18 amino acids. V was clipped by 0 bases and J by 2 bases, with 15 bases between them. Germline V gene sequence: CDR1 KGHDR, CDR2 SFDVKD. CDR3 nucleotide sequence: TGTGCCACCAGTGATTTGCATACTAACGGGGGAAACACCGGGGAGCTGTTTTTT. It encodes CATSDLHTNGGNTGELFF.

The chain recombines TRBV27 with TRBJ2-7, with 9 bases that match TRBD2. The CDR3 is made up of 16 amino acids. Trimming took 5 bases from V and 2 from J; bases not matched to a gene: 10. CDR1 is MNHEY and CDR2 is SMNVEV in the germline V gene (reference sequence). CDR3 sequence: CASSPGLAQRTYEQYF. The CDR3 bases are TGTGCCAGCAGTCCGGGACTAGCTCAGAGAACCTACGAGCAGTACTTC.

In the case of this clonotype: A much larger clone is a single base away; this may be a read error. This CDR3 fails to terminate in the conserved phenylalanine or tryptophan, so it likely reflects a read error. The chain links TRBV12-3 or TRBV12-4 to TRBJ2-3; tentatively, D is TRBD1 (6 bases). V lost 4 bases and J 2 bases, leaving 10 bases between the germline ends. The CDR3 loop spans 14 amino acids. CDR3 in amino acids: CASSWTEATDTQYL. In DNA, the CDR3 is TGTGCCAGCAGTTGGACAGAAGCCACAGATACGCAGTATCTT.

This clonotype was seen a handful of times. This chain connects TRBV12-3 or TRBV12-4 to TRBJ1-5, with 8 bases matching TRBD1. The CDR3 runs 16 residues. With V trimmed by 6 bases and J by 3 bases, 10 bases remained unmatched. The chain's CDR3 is CASSLAGTGHNQPQHF. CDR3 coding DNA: TGTGCCAGCAGCTTGGCCGGGACAGGACACAATCAGCCCCAGCATTTT.

The CDR3 loop reads CASSSSRTSGTNEQFF. As DNA, the CDR3 is TGTGCCAGCAGTTCCTCCCGGACTAGCGGGACCAATGAGCAGTTCTTC. The V gene is TRBV6-2 or TRBV6-3, the J gene TRBJ2-1, with 12 bases identical to TRBD2. CDR1 and CDR2 from the germline V gene are MNHEY and SVGEGT. This CDR3 region has 16 residues. V lost 4 bases and J lost 6; bases outside the gene matches: 7.

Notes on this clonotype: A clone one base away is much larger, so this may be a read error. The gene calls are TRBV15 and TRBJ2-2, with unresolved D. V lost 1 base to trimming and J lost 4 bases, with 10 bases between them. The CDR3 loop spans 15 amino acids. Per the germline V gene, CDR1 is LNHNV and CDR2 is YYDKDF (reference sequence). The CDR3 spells CATSRAQAVTGELFF. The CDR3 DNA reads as TGTGCCACCAGCAGAGCTCAGGCAGTCACCGGGGAGCTGTTTTTT.